This T cell receptor (beta chain) was identified in a study of cytomegalovirus exposure and HLA in healthy donors. Overall study context: Inside one of the first data releases sat around 80 million unique TCRs taken from HLA-typed donors. Overall study results and limits: A prior analysis recorded that most TCR beta V segments were productive about 87% or about 30% of the time. Donors belonging to an Asian-associated ancestry cluster reportedly showed fewer N-insertions in productive TCRs than the approximately 670-donor mean, according to what a later analysis found.

V lost 6 bases to trimming and J lost 6 bases; unmatched junction nucleotides: 6. CDR1 and CDR2 from the germline V gene are SGHNT and YENEEA. This CDR3 is built from 14 residues. This clone has only a few counts. The antigen is undetermined. PCR was performed using 60 Vbeta and 13 Jbeta primers. The assay was immunoSEQ multiplex PCR, and TCRdb's table has in-frame clones only and misses some. The table has more than 95,000 clones, 76% seen once. Sequenced input: PBMCs. This receptor was obtained from a woman aged 18-29 years in good health and CMV-seropositive. This chain uses TRBV11-3 with TRBJ2-2; 8 bases match TRBD1. This chain's CDR3 is CASRPGQGSGELFF. CDR3 nucleotide sequence: TGTGCCAGCAGACCCGGACAGGGCTCCGGGGAGCTGTTTTTT.